Here is one TCR beta chain with its context. The sample originates from a study of OX40 agonist ivuxolimab in advanced cancers. Study summary: Dose-escalation patients had hepatocellular carcinoma, melanoma, renal cell or head and neck cancer.

CDR3 length: 11 amino acids. Trimming took 2 bases from V and 10 from J, leaving 10 bases between them. The germline CDR1 and CDR2 sequences are SQVTM and ANQGSEA. Autoimmune disease history or systemic immunosuppression meant exclusion. TCRdb keeps only in-frame clones here, not all; method: immunoSEQ multiplex PCR. The sample contains just over 60,000 clones, approximately 92% of which appear only once. This chain connects TRBV29-1 to TRBJ2-3, with D perhaps TRBD1 (5 bases). This material consisted of CD4+ or CD8+ T cells sorted from blood, taken in a trial of the OX40 agonist ivuxolimab. This TCR derives from an adult with an advanced solid tumor such as melanoma, head and neck, liver or kidney cancer. CDR3 region: CSVESGQSQYF. The CDR3 DNA sequence: TGCAGCGTTGAATCAGGGCAGTCGCAGTATTTT.